This entry features one T cell receptor beta chain sequence. Just one base apart from a much larger clone, this may be a read error. Building of the TCR beta libraries involved iRepertoire HTBI primers and Arm-PCR of CDR3 regions. TCRdb independently ran MiXCR on the multiplex PCR reads; one entry per CDR3 protein. The table includes 500,000 to 700,000 distinct CDR3 sequences, about 16% detected once. The record originates from a study of regulatory T cells in long-lasting Graves disease. There are 16 residues in the CDR3. Germline V gene sequence: CDR1 MNHEY, CDR2 SVGEGT. The time point denotes: newly diagnosed GD, antithyroid drugs for less than 3 months. Extracted PBMC RNA gave rise to the TCR library. The same data also went into a second study, on T cells in Graves' hyperthyroidism and ophthalmopathy.

The J gene is TRBJ1-5, the V gene TRBV6-2 or TRBV6-3, with TRBD1 matching 10 bases. The sequence was collected from a woman aged 25 to 45 with Graves disease. The material was peripheral blood mononuclear cells (PBMCs), obtained at new diagnosis, from a patient treated with antithyroid drugs. This CDR3 reads CVSRDLGTGVNQPQHF. Here the CDR3 DNA reads TGTGTCAGCAGAGACCTCGGGACAGGGGTCAATCAGCCCCAGCATTTT.